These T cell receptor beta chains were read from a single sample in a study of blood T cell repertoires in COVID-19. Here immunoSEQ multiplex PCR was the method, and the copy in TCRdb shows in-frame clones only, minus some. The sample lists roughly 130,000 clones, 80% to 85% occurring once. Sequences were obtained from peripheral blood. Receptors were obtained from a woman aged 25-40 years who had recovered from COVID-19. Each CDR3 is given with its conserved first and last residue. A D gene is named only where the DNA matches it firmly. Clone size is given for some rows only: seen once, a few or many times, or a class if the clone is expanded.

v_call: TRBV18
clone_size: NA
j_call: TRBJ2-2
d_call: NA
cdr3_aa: CASSRTSSLGSGNGELFF
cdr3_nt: TGTGCCAGCTCACGGACGAGCTCATTAGGGTCCGGGAACGGGGAGCTGTTTTTT

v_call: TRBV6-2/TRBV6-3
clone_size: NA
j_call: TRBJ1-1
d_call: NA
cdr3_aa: CASSYFPYTEAFF
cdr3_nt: TGTGCCAGCAGTTACTTCCCCTACACTGAAGCTTTCTTT

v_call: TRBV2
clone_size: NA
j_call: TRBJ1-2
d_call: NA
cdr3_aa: CASSEEPYLYGYTF
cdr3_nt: TGTGCCAGCAGTGAAGAGCCGTACCTCTATGGCTACACCTTC

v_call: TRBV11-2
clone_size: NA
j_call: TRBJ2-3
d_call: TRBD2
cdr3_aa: CASSFERGRLSTQYF
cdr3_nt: TGTGCCAGCAGCTTCGAGCGGGGGCGGCTAAGTACGCAGTATTTT

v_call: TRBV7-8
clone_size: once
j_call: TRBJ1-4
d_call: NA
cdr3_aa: CASSPGLLNEKLFF
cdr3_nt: TGTGCCAGCAGCCCCGGTTTGCTTAATGAAAAACTGTTTTTT

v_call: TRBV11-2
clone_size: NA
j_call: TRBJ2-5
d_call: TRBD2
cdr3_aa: CASSSWGGFQETQYF
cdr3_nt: TGTGCCAGCAGCTCGTGGGGGGGATTCCAAGAGACCCAGTACTTC

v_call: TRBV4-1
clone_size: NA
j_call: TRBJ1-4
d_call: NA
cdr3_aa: CASSQTRTVNEKLFF
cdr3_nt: TGCGCCAGCAGCCAAACTCGGACAGTTAATGAAAAACTGTTTTTT

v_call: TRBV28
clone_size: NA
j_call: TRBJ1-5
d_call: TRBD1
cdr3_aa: CASSLPPDRGNQPQHF
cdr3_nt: TGTGCCAGCAGTTTACCCCCTGACAGGGGTAATCAGCCCCAGCATTTT

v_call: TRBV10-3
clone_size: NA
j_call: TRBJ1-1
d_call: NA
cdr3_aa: CAISEGGHEAFF
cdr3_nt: TGTGCCATCAGTGAGGGGGGACATGAAGCTTTCTTT

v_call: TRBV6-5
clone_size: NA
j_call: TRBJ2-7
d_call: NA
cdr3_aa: CASSRGSYEQYF
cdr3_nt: TGTGCCAGCAGCCGAGGATCCTACGAGCAGTACTTC

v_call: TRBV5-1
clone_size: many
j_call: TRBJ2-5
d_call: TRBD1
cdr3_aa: CASSSGQGRETQYF
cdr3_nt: TGCGCCAGCAGCTCGGGACAGGGCAGGGAGACCCAGTACTTC

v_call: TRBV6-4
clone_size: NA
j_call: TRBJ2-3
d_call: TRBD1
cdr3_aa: CASSPQGLLTDTQYF
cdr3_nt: TGTGCCAGCAGTCCACAGGGGCTACTCACAGATACGCAGTATTTT

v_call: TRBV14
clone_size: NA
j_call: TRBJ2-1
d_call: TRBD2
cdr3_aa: CASMQTRGLAGNSYNEQFF
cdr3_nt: TGTGCCAGCATGCAGACGCGGGGGCTAGCGGGTAACTCCTACAATGAGCAGTTCTTC

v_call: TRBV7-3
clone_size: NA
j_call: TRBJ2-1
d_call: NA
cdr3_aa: CASSLRRAGKGNEQFF
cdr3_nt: TGTGCCAGCAGCTTAAGACGGGCAGGGAAGGGCAATGAGCAGTTCTTC

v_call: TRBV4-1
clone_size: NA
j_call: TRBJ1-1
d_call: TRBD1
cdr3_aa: CASSQEDRNSGEAFF
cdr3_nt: TGCGCCAGCAGCCAAGAGGACAGGAATTCTGGTGAAGCTTTCTTT

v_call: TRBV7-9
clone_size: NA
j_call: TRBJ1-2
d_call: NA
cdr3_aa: CASSLDTENYGYTF
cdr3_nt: TGTGCCAGCAGCTTAGATACAGAGAACTATGGCTACACCTTC

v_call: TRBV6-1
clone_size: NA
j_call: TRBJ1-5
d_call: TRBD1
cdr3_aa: CASSGTGGVWGNQPQHF
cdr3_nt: TGTGCCAGCAGTGGTACAGGGGGCGTATGGGGCAATCAGCCCCAGCATTTT

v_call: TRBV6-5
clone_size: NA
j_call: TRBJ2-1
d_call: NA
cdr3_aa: CASSYRSGWNEQFF
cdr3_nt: TGTGCCAGCAGTTATAGGAGTGGCTGGAATGAGCAGTTCTTC

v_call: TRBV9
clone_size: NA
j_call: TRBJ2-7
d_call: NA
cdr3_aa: CASSVGWAGIYEQYF
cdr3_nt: TGTGCCAGCAGCGTAGGATGGGCAGGGATCTACGAGCAGTACTTC

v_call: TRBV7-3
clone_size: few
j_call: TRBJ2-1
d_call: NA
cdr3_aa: CASSSGLPGGNEQFF
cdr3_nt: TGTGCCAGCAGCTCTGGCCTCCCCGGAGGCAATGAGCAGTTCTTC

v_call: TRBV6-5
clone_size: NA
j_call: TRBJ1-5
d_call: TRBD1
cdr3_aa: CASSQTGGNQPQHF
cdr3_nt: TGTGCCAGCAGTCAGACAGGGGGCAATCAGCCCCAGCATTTT

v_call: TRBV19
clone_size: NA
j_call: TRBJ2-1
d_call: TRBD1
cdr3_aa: CASSKDRADEQFF
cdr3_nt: TGTGCCAGTAGTAAGGACAGGGCCGATGAGCAGTTCTTC

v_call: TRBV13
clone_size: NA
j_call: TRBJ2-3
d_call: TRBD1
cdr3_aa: CASSSRDRGSTDTQYF
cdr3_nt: TGTGCCAGCAGCTCCCGGGACAGGGGTTCCACAGATACGCAGTATTTT

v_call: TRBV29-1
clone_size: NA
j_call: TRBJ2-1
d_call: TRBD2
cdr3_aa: CSVEDSGGEGDEQFF
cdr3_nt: TGCAGCGTTGAAGATAGCGGGGGCGAAGGGGATGAGCAGTTCTTC

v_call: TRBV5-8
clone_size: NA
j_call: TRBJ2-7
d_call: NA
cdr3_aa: CASSLVPGDYEQYF
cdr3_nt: TGTGCCAGCAGCTTGGTCCCCGGGGACTACGAGCAGTACTTC

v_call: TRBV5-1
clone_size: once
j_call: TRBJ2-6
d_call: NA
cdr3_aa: CASSFGQLSTGANVLTF
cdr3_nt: TGCGCCAGCAGCTTCGGACAGCTATCGACTGGGGCCAACGTCCTGACTTTC

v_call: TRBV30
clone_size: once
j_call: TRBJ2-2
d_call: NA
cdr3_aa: CAWSGQVNTGELFF
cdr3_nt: TGTGCCTGGAGTGGACAGGTGAACACCGGGGAGCTGTTTTTT

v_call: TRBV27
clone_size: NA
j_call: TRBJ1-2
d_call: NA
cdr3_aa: CASSLAGDDGYGYTF
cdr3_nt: TGTGCCAGCAGTTTAGCGGGGGACGATGGCTATGGCTACACCTTC

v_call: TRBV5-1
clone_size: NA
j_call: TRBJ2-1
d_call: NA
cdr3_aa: CASSRTIDEQFF
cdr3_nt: TGCGCCAGCAGCCGGACTATTGATGAGCAGTTCTTC

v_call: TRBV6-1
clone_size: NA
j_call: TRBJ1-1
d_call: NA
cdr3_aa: CASSEVSGRAGAFF
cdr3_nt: TGTGCCAGCAGTGAAGTGAGCGGTCGGGCCGGAGCTTTCTTT

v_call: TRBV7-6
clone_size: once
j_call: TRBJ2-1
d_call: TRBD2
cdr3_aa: CASSLLSSGGYNEQFF
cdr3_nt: TGTGCCAGCAGCTTATTAAGTAGCGGGGGGTACAATGAGCAGTTCTTC

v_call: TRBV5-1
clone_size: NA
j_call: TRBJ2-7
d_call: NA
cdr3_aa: CASSLRQTYEQYF
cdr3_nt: TGCGCCAGCAGCTTACGTCAGACCTACGAGCAGTACTTC

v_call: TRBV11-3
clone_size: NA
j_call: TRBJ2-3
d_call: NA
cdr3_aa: CASSLFKRNNTDTQYF
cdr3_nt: TGTGCCAGCAGCTTATTTAAGAGGAACAACACAGATACGCAGTATTTT

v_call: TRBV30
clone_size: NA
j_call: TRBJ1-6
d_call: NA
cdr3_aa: CAWSVQGRTHF
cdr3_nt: TGTGCCTGGAGTGTACAGGGACGGACCCACTTT

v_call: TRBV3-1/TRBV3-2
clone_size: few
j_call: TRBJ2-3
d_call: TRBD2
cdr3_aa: CASSQDERRTSGRSTDTQYF
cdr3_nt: TGTGCCAGCAGCCAAGATGAGAGGAGGACTAGCGGGCGTAGCACAGATACGCAGTATTTT

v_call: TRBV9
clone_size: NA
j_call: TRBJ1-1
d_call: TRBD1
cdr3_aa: CASSVGGQMNTEAFF
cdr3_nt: TGTGCCAGCAGCGTAGGGGGACAGATGAACACTGAAGCTTTCTTT

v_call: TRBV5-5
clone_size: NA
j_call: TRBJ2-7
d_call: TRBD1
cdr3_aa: CASSLEDRVFYEQYF
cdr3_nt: TGTGCCAGCAGCTTGGAGGACAGGGTATTTTACGAGCAGTACTTC

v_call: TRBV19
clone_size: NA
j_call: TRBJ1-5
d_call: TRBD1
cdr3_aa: CASTPGQSNQPQHF
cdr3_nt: TGTGCCAGTACCCCGGGACAGAGCAATCAGCCCCAGCATTTT

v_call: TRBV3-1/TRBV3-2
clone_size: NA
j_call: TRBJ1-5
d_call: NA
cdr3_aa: CASSLQAGQPQHF
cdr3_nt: TGTGCCAGCAGCCTACAAGCAGGGCAGCCCCAGCATTTT

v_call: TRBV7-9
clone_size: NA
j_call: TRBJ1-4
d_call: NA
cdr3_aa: CASSLMGGEEKLFF
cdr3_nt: TGTGCCAGCAGCTTAATGGGGGGAGAAGAAAAACTGTTTTTT

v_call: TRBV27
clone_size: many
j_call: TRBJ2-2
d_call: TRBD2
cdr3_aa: CASSPARGLAGELFF
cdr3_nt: TGTGCCAGCAGTCCTGCCCGGGGACTAGCCGGGGAGCTGTTTTTT

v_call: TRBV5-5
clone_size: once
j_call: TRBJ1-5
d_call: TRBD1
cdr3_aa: CASSTWDRGMDQPQHF
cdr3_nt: TGTGCCAGCAGCACATGGGACAGGGGGATGGATCAGCCCCAGCATTTT

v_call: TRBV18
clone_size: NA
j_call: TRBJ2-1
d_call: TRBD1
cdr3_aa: CASSLTRDSTPEQFF
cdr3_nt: TGTGCCAGCTCACTCACTAGGGACAGTACTCCTGAGCAGTTCTTC

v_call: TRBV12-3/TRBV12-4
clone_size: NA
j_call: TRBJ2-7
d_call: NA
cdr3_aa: CASSLMGLRQYF
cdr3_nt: TGTGCCAGCAGTTTAATGGGGCTACGGCAGTACTTC

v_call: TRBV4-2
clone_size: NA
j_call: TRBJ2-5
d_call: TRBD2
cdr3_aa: CASSWTGTSGGETQYF
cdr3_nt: TGTGCCAGCAGCTGGACCGGGACTAGCGGGGGGGAGACCCAGTACTTC

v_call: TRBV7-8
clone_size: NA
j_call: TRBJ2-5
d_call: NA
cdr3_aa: CASSLATGSRETQYF
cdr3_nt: TGTGCCAGCAGCTTAGCAACGGGGTCGAGGGAGACCCAGTACTTC